The 17 T cell receptor beta chains in this list originate from one sample, sequenced in a study of cytomegalovirus exposure and HLA in healthy donors. Both 60 Vbeta primers and 13 Jbeta primers went into the PCR. Assay used: immunoSEQ multiplex PCR; TCRdb lists only in-frame clones, some missing. The repertoire holds over 75,000 clones, with about 76% as singletons. Sequencing was done on a sample of PBMCs. These receptors originate from a man in his forties in good health and CMV-seropositive.

The chain joins TRBV6-5 to TRBJ2-4; 11 positions match TRBD1. The length of the CDR3 is 15 residues. The germline V gene encodes CDR1 MNHEY and CDR2 SVGAGI. The junction had 7 bases not matched to a gene; V was cut back by 6 bases and J by 6 bases. The CDR3 region is CASSPGTGGTNIQYF. The CDR3 DNA follows: TGTGCCAGCAGCCCTGGGACAGGGGGTACAAACATTCAGTACTTC.

This chain connects TRBV7-9 to TRBJ1-4; D not certain. V dropped 2 bases and J dropped 5 bases, with 12 bases sitting between them. This CDR3 is 15 amino acids long. Germline V gene sequence: CDR1 SEHNR, CDR2 FQNEAQ (reference sequence). The CDR3 DNA is TGTGCCAGCAGCTTAATGGAGGTCGGCAATGAAAAACTGTTTTTT. Amino acid sequence: CASSLMEVGNEKLFF.

This clone has a handful of counts. The chain couples TRBV5-1 to TRBJ2-7; 8 nucleotides match TRBD1. The germline CDR1 and CDR2 sequences are SGHRS and YFSETQ. This CDR3 has 16 amino acids. Trimming at V came to 0 bases and at J to 2 bases, leaving 7 bases not matched to a gene. The CDR3 DNA reads as TGCGCCAGCAGCTTGGTAGGACAGGGTGGCCCCTACGAGCAGTACTTC. Its translation is CASSLVGQGGPYEQYF.

The chain joins TRBV5-8 to TRBJ1-1; perhaps TRBD1 as D (5 bases). There are 17 residues in the CDR3. In germline, CDR1 is SGHTS, CDR2 YDEGEE. Trimming took 3 bases from V and 2 from J, leaving 20 bases between them. The CDR3 loop reads CASSSPRREGTNTEAFF. In nucleotides, the CDR3 is TGTGCCAGCAGCTCTCCCCGGCGGGAGGGGACTAACACTGAAGCTTTCTTT.

The chain uses TRBV9 and TRBJ1-1, with D possibly matching TRBD1 (6 bases). Germline V gene data show CDR1 as SGDLS and CDR2 as YYNGEE. Deletions cut 2 bases from V and 1 base from J, with 12 bases between. The CDR3 sequence is 15 residues long. The CDR3 DNA is TGTGCCAGCAGCGTCGGGGGGCGCCGGAACACTGAAGCTTTCTTT. Its translation is CASSVGGRRNTEAFF.

The J gene is TRBJ1-1, the V gene TRBV27; TRBD1 might be the D (6 bases). The germline V gene encodes CDR1 MNHEY and CDR2 SMNVEV (reference sequence). Trimming cost V 7 bases and J 0 bases, with 9 bases left between them. The CDR3 contains 13 residues. CDR3 coding DNA: TGTGCCAGCATTGGGGACATGAACACTGAAGCTTTCTTT. It yields the protein CASIGDMNTEAFF.

J is TRBJ2-5 and V is TRBV11-2; 8 nucleotides match TRBD1. V gave up 1 base and J gave up 4 bases; unmatched junction bases: 5. Germline V CDR1 and CDR2: SGHAT, FQNNGV. The CDR3 is 15 residues long. The CDR3 DNA is TGTGCCAGCAGCTTAGGCAGGACAGGGAGAGAGACCCAGTACTTC. Amino acids: CASSLGRTGRETQYF.

This sequence joins TRBV28 and TRBJ1-5, with D unclear. The CDR3 runs to 13 residues. Looked up from germline, CDR1 is MDHEN and CDR2 is SYDVKM. The germline V and J ends were trimmed by 3 bases and 0 bases, with 3 bases remaining between them. DNA of the CDR3: TGTGCCAGCAGTTTCGTTAGCAATCAGCCCCAGCATTTT. Protein sequence: CASSFVSNQPQHF.

This clone was observed a single time. CDR3 sequence (DNA): TGTGCCAGCAGGTTCAGGGCGAGCTCCTACGAGCAGTACTTC. Translation gives CASRFRASSYEQYF. J is TRBJ2-7 and V is TRBV6-5; tentative D call: TRBD1 (5 bases). The germline gives CDR1 MNHEY, CDR2 SVGAGI. The length of the CDR3 is 14 residues. Trimming shortened V by 6 bases and J by 0 bases, and 12 bases separated the two germline ends.

This clone was picked up one time. The rearrangement links TRBV28 to TRBJ2-5, with TRBD1 matching over 7 bases. This CDR3 has 13 amino acids. Germline CDR1 and CDR2: MDHEN and SYDVKM. V was pared by 8 bases and J by 4 bases, with 7 bases of the junction left unmatched. CDR3 in amino acids: CASGDRAPETQYF. The DNA for the CDR3 is TGTGCCAGCGGAGACAGGGCCCCAGAGACCCAGTACTTC.

The V gene is TRBV4-3, the J gene TRBJ1-2; D is possibly TRBD1 (6 bases). V dropped 3 bases and J dropped 0 bases, with 11 bases sitting between them. Looked up from germline, CDR1 is LGHNA and CDR2 is YSLEER. The CDR3 runs to 15 residues. The CDR3 DNA reads as TGCGCCAGCAGCCAGCCGGACAGCCCTAACTATGGCTACACCTTC. As protein: CASSQPDSPNYGYTF.

The chain carries TRBV4-3 and TRBJ2-1; 10 bases fit TRBD2. This CDR3 has 15 amino acids. J lost 7 bases, V lost 2 bases, and 5 bases had no gene match. Per germline, CDR1 LGHNA and CDR2 YSLEER. The CDR3 reads CASSQWASGGNEQFF. The CDR3 coding sequence is TGCGCCAGCAGCCAATGGGCTAGCGGGGGTAATGAGCAGTTCTTC.

This chain joins TRBV9 and TRBJ2-1, with D perhaps matching TRBD2 (6 bases). This CDR3 is 17 amino acids long. V lost 3 bases, J lost 0 bases, and 16 bases lay in between. Per the germline V gene, CDR1 is SGDLS and CDR2 is YYNGEE. CDR3 nucleotides: TGTGCCAGCAGCGCGCGGGACGGTTTCAGCTCCTACAATGAGCAGTTCTTC. Protein product: CASSARDGFSSYNEQFF.

This chain joins TRBV7-3 and TRBJ1-2; a weak D match, TRBD1 (6 bases). The CDR3 totals 16 residues. Between the trimmed V and J ends, which lost 3 bases and 6 bases, there was a span of 20 bases. From germline, CDR1 is SGHTA and CDR2 FQGTGA. CDR3 sequence (DNA): TGTGCCAGCAGCTTTCAGGGGCCAGGGAGCCTCGATGGCTACACCTTC. Amino acids: CASSFQGPGSLDGYTF.

The chain uses TRBV27 and TRBJ2-2; 8 bases agree with TRBD1. The CDR3 length is 16 residues. Unmatched junction bases numbered 4, after V lost 0 bases and J lost 4 bases. Germline CDR1 is MNHEY and CDR2 is SMNVEV (reference sequence). CDR3 sequence reads: CASSLSAGGITGELFF. CDR3 nucleotide sequence: TGTGCCAGCAGTTTATCGGCAGGGGGCATCACCGGGGAGCTGTTTTTT.

This chain links TRBV18 with TRBJ2-7, with D perhaps matching TRBD1 (5 bases). The CDR3 has 13 amino acids. With 2 bases removed from V and 3 bases from J, the gap between germline ends came to 8 bases. CDR1 KGHSH and CDR2 LQKENI come from the germline V gene. CDR3 residues: CASSPEQDYEQYF. The CDR3 coding sequence is TGTGCCAGCTCACCAGAACAGGACTACGAGCAGTACTTC.

V is TRBV10-3 and J is TRBJ2-5; 7 bases agree with TRBD1. The CDR3 spans 13 residues. Germline-derived CDR1 and CDR2 are ENHRY and SYGVKD. Trimming cost V 6 bases and J 5 bases; bases outside gene matches: 6. CDR3 DNA sequence: TGTGCCATCAGCCTCGGACAGGATGAGACCCAGTACTTC. Translation: CAISLGQDETQYF.